A selection of T cell receptor beta chains follows, all from one sample in a study of blood T cell repertoires in COVID-19. The assay was immunoSEQ multiplex PCR, and TCRdb's table has in-frame clones only and misses some. The sample carries about 190,000 clones, 79% recorded once. The sequenced sample was peripheral blood. These TCRs come from a man between 60 and 75 years old with active or convalescent COVID-19. Both conserved end residues are part of each CDR3. The D gene is left open where the match is weak. Some rows have no size entry. The others give once, few or many, or a class for an expanded clone.

len	abundance	v_gene	j_gene	d_gene	CDR3aa	CDR3nt
14	.	TRBV5-1	TRBJ1-4	.	CASSLDSLNEKLFF	TGCGCCAGCAGCTTGGACAGCCTTAATGAAAAACTGTTTTTT
13	.	TRBV3-1/TRBV3-2	TRBJ1-1	.	CASSHEMNTEAFF	TGTGCCAGCAGCCATGAGATGAACACTGAAGCTTTCTTT
18	.	TRBV4-3	TRBJ2-1	TRBD2	CASSQEGAASGSSDEQFF	TGCGCCAGCAGCCAAGAGGGGGCAGCTAGCGGGAGTTCGGATGAGCAGTTCTTC
15	.	TRBV5-1	TRBJ2-7	TRBD2	CASSPTGTSVYEQYF	TGCGCCAGCAGCCCCACCGGGACTAGCGTCTACGAGCAGTACTTC
15	.	TRBV7-2	TRBJ1-2	.	CASSLSNGQNYGYTF	TGTGCCAGCAGCCTCTCCAATGGACAAAACTATGGCTACACCTTC
14	.	TRBV5-4	TRBJ2-7	TRBD2	CASSLELAGYEQYF	TGTGCCAGCAGCTTGGAACTAGCGGGGTACGAGCAGTACTTC
15	once	TRBV2	TRBJ2-1	TRBD2	CASSAGTSGYGEQFF	TGTGCCAGCAGCGCCGGGACTAGCGGGTACGGTGAGCAGTTCTTC
15	once	TRBV6-5	TRBJ2-1	TRBD2	CASTAGVGAYNEQFF	TGTGCCAGCACGGCGGGGGTCGGAGCCTACAATGAGCAGTTCTTC
15	.	TRBV28	TRBJ2-3	TRBD2	CASSPSGTGGDTQYF	TGTGCCAGCAGCCCCAGCGGGACCGGTGGGGATACGCAGTATTTT
13	.	TRBV5-4	TRBJ1-5	.	CASSLDRLQPQHF	TGTGCCAGCAGCTTGGACAGGCTTCAGCCCCAGCATTTT
18	.	TRBV11-2	TRBJ2-1	TRBD1	CASSHRDRGGGSYNEQFF	TGTGCCAGCAGCCACCGGGACAGGGGAGGAGGGTCCTACAATGAGCAGTTCTTC
15	once	TRBV7-7	TRBJ2-1	TRBD1	CASSPQGGLYNEQFF	TGTGCCAGCAGCCCACAGGGGGGACTCTACAATGAGCAGTTCTTC
16	.	TRBV19	TRBJ1-2	TRBD1	CASSIKGWIGTDGYTF	TGTGCCAGTAGTATTAAGGGTTGGATCGGGACAGATGGCTACACCTTC
13	.	TRBV24-1	TRBJ2-1	.	CATSDLGVGEQFF	TGTGCCACCAGTGATTTAGGGGTTGGTGAGCAGTTCTTC
13	few	TRBV2	TRBJ2-3	.	CASSEDFTNTQYF	TGTGCCAGCAGCGAGGACTTCACAAATACGCAGTATTTT
12	once	TRBV5-1	TRBJ2-2	TRBD2	CASTGGTGELFF	TGCGCCAGCACGGGGGGCACCGGGGAGCTGTTTTTT
15	.	TRBV5-1	TRBJ1-1	.	CASSTERVGNTEAFF	TGCGCCAGCAGTACGGAGAGGGTGGGGAACACTGAAGCTTTCTTT
14	.	TRBV30	TRBJ2-7	.	CAWTPRTGTYEQYF	TGTGCCTGGACTCCCCGGACGGGAACCTACGAGCAGTACTTC
12	.	TRBV27	TRBJ2-5	.	CASGTAGETQYF	TGTGCCAGTGGGACTGCTGGGGAGACCCAGTACTTC
14	.	TRBV5-5	TRBJ2-5	.	CASSLAWEAETQYF	TGTGCCAGCAGCTTGGCTTGGGAGGCAGAGACCCAGTACTTC
14	.	TRBV6-1	TRBJ2-1	.	CASSEGINSHEQFF	TGTGCCAGCAGTGAAGGCATCAACAGCCATGAGCAGTTCTTC
13	.	TRBV29-1	TRBJ2-7	TRBD2	CSARTAGRNEQYF	TGCAGCGCCCGAACAGCGGGGAGAAACGAGCAGTACTTC
16	.	TRBV25-1	TRBJ2-2	.	CASRGGAGQNTGELFF	TGTGCCAGCAGGGGGGGGGCAGGACAAAACACCGGGGAGCTGTTTTTT
15	.	TRBV4-3	TRBJ2-3	.	CASSQDPGPRDTQYF	TGCGCCAGCAGCCAAGATCCAGGGCCCCGGGATACGCAGTATTTT
14	.	TRBV6-2/TRBV6-3	TRBJ1-1	TRBD1	CASSSRTGGTEAFF	TGTGCCAGCAGTTCAAGGACAGGGGGCACTGAAGCTTTCTTT
13	few	TRBV27	TRBJ1-6	TRBD1	CASKGQGDSPLHF	TGTGCCAGCAAGGGACAGGGGGATTCACCCCTCCACTTT
15	.	TRBV19	TRBJ1-1	.	CASSIEGRTDGGAFF	TGTGCCAGTAGTATAGAGGGTAGAACGGACGGGGGAGCTTTCTTT
13	.	TRBV11-2	TRBJ1-2	TRBD1	CASSTITQGTVNF	TGTGCCAGCAGCACGATCACTCAGGGGACAGTAAACTTC